This record looks at one TCR beta chain sequence and its context. The sample carries other DNA sequences with the same CDR3. CDR1 and CDR2 (germline): GTSNPN, SVGIG (reference sequence). The CDR3 runs to 11 residues. V lost 1 base and J 8 bases, leaving 8 bases between the germline ends. cDNA serving as the sequencing template came from extracted, reverse transcribed RNA. Assay used: immunoSEQ multiplex PCR; TCRdb lists only in-frame clones, some missing. The sample carries roughly 200,000 clones, 53% recorded once. This sample was taken from a study of CD8+ T cells in alopecia areata. Treatment: oral pan-JAK inhibitor, 5-10 mg twice daily.

This material consisted of CD8+ T cells sorted from blood, taken at week 24, from a patient treated with tofacitinib. The sequence came from a human donor with alopecia areata. The chain links TRBV30 to TRBJ1-2; D not resolved. As DNA, the CDR3 is TGTGCCTGGAGTGGAGGGAGCGGCTACACCTTC. It codes for CAWSGGSGYTF.